This T cell receptor beta chain was observed in a study of shared clonotypes between healthy human individuals. The study's findings and limits: Sharing across four donors was seen in 4% to 6.5% of naive CD4 clonotypes. Sorted-subset sequencing was shown by rarefaction to be incomplete despite large depth.

Generated by immunoSEQ multiplex PCR, the TCRdb table keeps only in-frame clones and is missing some. The sample consists of more than 2 million clones, about 95% of them appearing once. Regarding this clone: Its antigen remains unidentified.

The length of the CDR3 is 15 residues. Germline V gene lookup returns CDR1 MGHRA and CDR2 YSYEKL. Trimming removed 4 bases from V and 0 bases from J, with 13 bases in between. The receptor was derived from a man aged 18-30 years in good health. The sequencing sample was made of naive CD4+ T cells sorted from blood. The subset is: CD45RA+ positively selected. The genes are TRBV4-1 and TRBJ2-7, with D unclear. CDR3 in amino acids: CASSRLLDNSYEQYF. The CDR3 DNA reads TGCGCCAGCAGCCGCCTTCTTGACAACTCCTACGAGCAGTACTTC.